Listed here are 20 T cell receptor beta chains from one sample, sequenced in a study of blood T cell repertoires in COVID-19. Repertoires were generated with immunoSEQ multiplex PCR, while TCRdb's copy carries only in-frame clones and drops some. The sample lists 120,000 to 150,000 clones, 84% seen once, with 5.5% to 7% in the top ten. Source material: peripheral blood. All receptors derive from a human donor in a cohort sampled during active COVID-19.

This chain's CDR3 is CASSYLSTSDIQYF. Written as DNA, the CDR3 is TGTGCCAGCAGTTACCTTAGTACTAGCGACATTCAGTACTTC. The chain recombines TRBV6-6 with TRBJ2-4; 7 bases fit TRBD2. CDR3 size: 14 residues. The germline V gene has CDR1 MNHNY and CDR2 SVGAGI (reference sequence). Germline trimming cut 2 bases from V and 8 bases from J; bases unmatched to any gene: 6.

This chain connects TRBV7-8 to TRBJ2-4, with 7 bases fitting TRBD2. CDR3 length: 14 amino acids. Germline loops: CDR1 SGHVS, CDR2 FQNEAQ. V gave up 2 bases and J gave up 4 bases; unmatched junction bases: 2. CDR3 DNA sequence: TGTGCCAGCAGCTTACTAGCGGCAAAAAACATTCAGTACTTC. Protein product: CASSLLAAKNIQYF. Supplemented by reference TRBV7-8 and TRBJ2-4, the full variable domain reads GAGVSQSPRYKVAKRGQDVALRCDPISGHVSLFWYQQALGQGPEFLTYFQNEAQLDKSGLPSDRFFAERPEGSVSTLKIQRTQQEDSAVYLCASSLLAAKNIQYFGAGTRLSVL.

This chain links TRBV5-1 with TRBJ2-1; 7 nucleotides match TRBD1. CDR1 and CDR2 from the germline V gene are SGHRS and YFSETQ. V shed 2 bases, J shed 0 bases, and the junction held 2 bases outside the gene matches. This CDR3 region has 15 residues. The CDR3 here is CASSFGTASYNEQFF. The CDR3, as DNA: TGCGCCAGCAGCTTTGGGACAGCCTCCTACAATGAGCAGTTCTTC.

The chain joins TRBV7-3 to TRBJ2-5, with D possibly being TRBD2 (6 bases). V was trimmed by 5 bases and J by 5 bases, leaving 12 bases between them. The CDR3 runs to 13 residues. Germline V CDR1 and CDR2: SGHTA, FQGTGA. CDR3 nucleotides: TGTGCCAGCAGCCCCTCAGGGAGGGAGACCCAGTACTTC. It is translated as CASSPSGRETQYF. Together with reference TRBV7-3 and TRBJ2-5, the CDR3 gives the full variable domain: GAGVSQTPSNKVTEKGKYVELRCDPISGHTALYWYRQSLGQGPEFLIYFQGTGAADDSGLPNDRFFAVRPEGSVSTLKIQRTERGDSAVYLCASSPSGRETQYFGPGTRLLVL.

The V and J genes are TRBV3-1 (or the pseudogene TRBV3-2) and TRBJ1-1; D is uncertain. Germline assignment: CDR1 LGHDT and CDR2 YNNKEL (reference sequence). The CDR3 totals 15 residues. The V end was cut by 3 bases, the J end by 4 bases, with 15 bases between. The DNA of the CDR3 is TGTGCCAGCAGCCATCTCCAGGTAAGCCTCACTGAAGCTTTCTTT. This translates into CASSHLQVSLTEAFF.

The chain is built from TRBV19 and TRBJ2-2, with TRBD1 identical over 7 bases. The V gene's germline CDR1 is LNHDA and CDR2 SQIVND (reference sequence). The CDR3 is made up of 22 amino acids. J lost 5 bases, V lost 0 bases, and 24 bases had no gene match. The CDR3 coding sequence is TGTGCCAGTAGTATAGATCGACGTGGGCCGCGACAGGGTAATAGGCGTACCGGGGAGCTGTTTTTT. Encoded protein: CASSIDRRGPRQGNRRTGELFF. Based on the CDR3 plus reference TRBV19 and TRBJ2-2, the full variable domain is DGGITQSPKYLFRKEGQNVTLSCEQNLNHDAMYWYRQDPGQGLRLIYYSQIVNDFQKGDIAEGYSVSREKKESFPLTVTSAQKNPTAFYLCASSIDRRGPRQGNRRTGELFFGEGSRLTVL.

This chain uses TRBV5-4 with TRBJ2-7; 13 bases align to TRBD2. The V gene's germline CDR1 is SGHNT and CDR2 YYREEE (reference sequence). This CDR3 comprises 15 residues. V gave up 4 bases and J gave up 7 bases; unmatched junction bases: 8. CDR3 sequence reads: CASSLTGTSGAEQYF. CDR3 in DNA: TGTGCCAGCAGCCTTACCGGGACTAGCGGGGCGGAGCAGTACTTC.

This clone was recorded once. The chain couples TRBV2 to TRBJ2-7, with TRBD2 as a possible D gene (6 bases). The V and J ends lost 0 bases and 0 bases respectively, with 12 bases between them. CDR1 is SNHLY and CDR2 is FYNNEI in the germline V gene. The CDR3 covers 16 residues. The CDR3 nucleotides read TGTGCCAGCAGTGAAGCAGGTGGGGGGAGCTCCTACGAGCAGTACTTC. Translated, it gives CASSEAGGGSSYEQYF. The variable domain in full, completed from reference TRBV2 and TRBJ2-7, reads EPEVTQTPSHQVTQMGQEVILRCVPISNHLYFYWYRQILGQKVEFLVSFYNNEISEKSEIFDDQFSVERPDGSNFTLKIRSTKLEDSAMYFCASSEAGGGSSYEQYFGPGTRLTVT.

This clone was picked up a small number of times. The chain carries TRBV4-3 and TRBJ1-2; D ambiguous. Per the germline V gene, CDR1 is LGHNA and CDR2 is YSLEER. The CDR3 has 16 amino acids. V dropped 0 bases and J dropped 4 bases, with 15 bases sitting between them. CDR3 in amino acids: CASSQDNRGLGYGYTF. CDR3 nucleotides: TGCGCCAGCAGCCAAGATAACAGAGGACTGGGCTATGGCTACACCTTC.

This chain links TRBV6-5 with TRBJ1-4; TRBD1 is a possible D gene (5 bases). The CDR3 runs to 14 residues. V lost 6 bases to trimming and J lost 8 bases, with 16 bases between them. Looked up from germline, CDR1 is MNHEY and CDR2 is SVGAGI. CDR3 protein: CASRPSGIREKLFF. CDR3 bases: TGTGCCAGCAGACCATCAGGGATTCGAGAAAAACTGTTTTTT.

DNA for the CDR3: TGTGCCAGCAGCTTTGCAGACAGGCCCTCTAATGAAAAACTGTTTTTT. Its translation is CASSFADRPSNEKLFF. The V and J genes are TRBV5-5 and TRBJ1-4; D may be TRBD1 (6 bases). The ends were cut back, 2 bases at V and 3 bases at J, with 14 bases in the middle. This CDR3 has 16 residues. Germline V gives CDR1 SGHKS, CDR2 YYEKEE (reference sequence). Full variable domain (remainder filled in from reference TRBV5-5 and TRBJ1-4): DAGVTQSPTHLIKTRGQQVTLRCSPISGHKSVSWYQQVLGQGPQFIFQYYEKEERGRGNFPDRFSARQFPNYSSELNVNALLLGDSALYLCASSFADRPSNEKLFFGSGTQLSVL.

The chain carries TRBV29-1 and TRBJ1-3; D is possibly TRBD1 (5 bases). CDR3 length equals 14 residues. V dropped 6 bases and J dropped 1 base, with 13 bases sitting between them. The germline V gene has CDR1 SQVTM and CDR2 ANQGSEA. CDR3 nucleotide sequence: TGCAGCGTGATGGATGGGGCGTCTGGAAACACCATATATTTT. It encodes CSVMDGASGNTIYF.

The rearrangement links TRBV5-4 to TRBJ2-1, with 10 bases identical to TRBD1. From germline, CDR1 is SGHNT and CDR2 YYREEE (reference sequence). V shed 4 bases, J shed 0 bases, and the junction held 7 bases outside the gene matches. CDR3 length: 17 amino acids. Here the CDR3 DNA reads TGTGCCAGCAGCCCGGGGACAGGGGTTTCCTCCTACAATGAGCAGTTCTTC. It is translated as CASSPGTGVSSYNEQFF.

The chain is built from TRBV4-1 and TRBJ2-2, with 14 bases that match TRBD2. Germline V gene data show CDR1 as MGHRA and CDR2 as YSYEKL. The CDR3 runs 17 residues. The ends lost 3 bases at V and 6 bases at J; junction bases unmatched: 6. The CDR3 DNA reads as TGCGCCAGCAGCCACCTGACTAGCGGGGGGGGAGCCGGGGAGCTGTTTTTT. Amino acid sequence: CASSHLTSGGGAGELFF.

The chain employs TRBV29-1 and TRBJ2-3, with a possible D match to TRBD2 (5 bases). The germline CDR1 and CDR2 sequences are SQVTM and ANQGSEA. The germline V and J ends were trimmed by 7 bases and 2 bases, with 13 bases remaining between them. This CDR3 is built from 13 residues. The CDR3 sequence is CSGSTGNTDTQYF. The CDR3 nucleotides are TGCAGCGGTTCGACGGGGAACACAGATACGCAGTATTTT.

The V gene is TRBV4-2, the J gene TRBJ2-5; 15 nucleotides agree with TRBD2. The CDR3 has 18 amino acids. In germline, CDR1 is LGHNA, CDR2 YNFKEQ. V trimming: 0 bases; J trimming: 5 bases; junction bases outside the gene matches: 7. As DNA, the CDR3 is TGTGCCAGCAGCCAAGATGGACTAGCGGGGGGGCCGAGGGAGACCCAGTACTTC. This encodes CASSQDGLAGGPRETQYF.

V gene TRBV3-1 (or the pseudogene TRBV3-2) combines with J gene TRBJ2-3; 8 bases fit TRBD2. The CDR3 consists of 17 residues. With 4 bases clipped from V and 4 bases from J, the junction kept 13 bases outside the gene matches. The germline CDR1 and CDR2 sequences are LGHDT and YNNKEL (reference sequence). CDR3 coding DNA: TGTGCCAGCAGCCCCGCCGGGGGTAGCGGGGCGGCAGATACGCAGTATTTT. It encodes CASSPAGGSGAADTQYF.

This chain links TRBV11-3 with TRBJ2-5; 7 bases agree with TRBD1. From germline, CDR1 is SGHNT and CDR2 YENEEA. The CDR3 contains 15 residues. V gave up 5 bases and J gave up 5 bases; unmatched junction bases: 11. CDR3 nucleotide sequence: TGTGCCAGCAGCCGGGGACAGAACAATAGGGAGACCCAGTACTTC. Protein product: CASSRGQNNRETQYF.

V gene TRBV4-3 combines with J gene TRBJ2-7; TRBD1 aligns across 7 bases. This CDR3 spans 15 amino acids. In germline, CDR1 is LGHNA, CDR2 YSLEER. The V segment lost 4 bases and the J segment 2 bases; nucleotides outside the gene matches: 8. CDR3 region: CASSPTGRDTYEQYF. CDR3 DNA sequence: TGCGCCAGCAGCCCGACAGGGCGCGACACCTACGAGCAGTACTTC.

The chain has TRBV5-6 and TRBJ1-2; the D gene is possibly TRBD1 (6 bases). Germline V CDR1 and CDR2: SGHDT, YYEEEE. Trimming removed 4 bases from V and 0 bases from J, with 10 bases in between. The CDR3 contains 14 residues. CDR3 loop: CASSRTETNYGYTF. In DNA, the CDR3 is TGTGCCAGCAGCCGGACAGAGACTAACTATGGCTACACCTTC.